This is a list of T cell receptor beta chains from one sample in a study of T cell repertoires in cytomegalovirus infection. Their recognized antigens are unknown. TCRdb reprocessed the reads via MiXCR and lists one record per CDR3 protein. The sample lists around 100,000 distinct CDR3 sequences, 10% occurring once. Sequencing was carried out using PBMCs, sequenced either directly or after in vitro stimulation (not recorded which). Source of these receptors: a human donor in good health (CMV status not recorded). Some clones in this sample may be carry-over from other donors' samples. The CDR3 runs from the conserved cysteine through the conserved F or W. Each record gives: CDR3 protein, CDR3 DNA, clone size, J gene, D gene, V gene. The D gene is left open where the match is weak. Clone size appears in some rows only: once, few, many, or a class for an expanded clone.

CDR3: CASSLVGGRTDTQYF
DNA: TGTGCCAGCAGCTTAGTTGGGGGCCGAACAGATACGCAGTATTTT
size: many
J: TRBJ2-3
D: NA
V: TRBV7-6

CDR3: CASSYGLAGGGVDNEQFF
DNA: TGTGCCAGCAGCTATGGACTAGCGGGAGGGGGAGTAGACAATGAGCAGTTCTTC
size: few
J: TRBJ2-1
D: TRBD2
V: TRBV9

CDR3: CSARSYSVWQYF
DNA: TGCAGTGCTAGAAGTTACTCCGTTTGGCAGTACTTC
size: few
J: TRBJ2-7
D: NA
V: TRBV20-1

CDR3: CSVGPGQEQFF
DNA: TGCAGCGTTGGTCCCGGGCAGGAGCAGTTCTTC
size: many
J: TRBJ2-1
D: NA
V: TRBV29-1

CDR3: CASTRGSGRAGNEQFF
DNA: TGTGCCAGCACGAGAGGTAGCGGGAGGGCCGGGAATGAGCAGTTCTTC
size: NA
J: TRBJ2-1
D: TRBD2
V: TRBV28

CDR3: CASSLLSLKNIQYF
DNA: TGTGCCAGCAGTTTACTATCACTGAAAAACATTCAGTACTTC
size: many
J: TRBJ2-4
D: NA
V: TRBV28

CDR3: CASSPPDKYTEAFF
DNA: TGTGCCAGCAGCCCACCCGACAAGTACACTGAAGCTTTCTTT
size: NA
J: TRBJ1-1
D: NA
V: TRBV11-2

CDR3: CASSPGTGYNEQFF
DNA: TGTGCCAGCAGCCCCGGGACCGGCTACAATGAGCAGTTCTTC
size: many
J: TRBJ2-1
D: NA
V: TRBV11-2

CDR3: CASSLQGPTEAFF
DNA: TGTGCCAGCAGTCTACAGGGACCCACTGAAGCTTTCTTT
size: few
J: TRBJ1-1
D: NA
V: TRBV6-2/TRBV6-3

CDR3: CSARLAGGPGDTQYF
DNA: TGCAGTGCTAGACTAGCGGGAGGGCCGGGGGATACGCAGTATTTT
size: NA
J: TRBJ2-3
D: TRBD2
V: TRBV20-1

CDR3: CATSRPNVGEQYF
DNA: TGTGCCACCAGCAGACCGAATGTGGGGGAGCAGTACTTC
size: NA
J: TRBJ2-7
D: NA
V: TRBV15

CDR3: CSARGLASLYEQYF
DNA: TGCAGTGCTAGGGGACTAGCATCCCTCTACGAGCAGTACTTC
size: few
J: TRBJ2-7
D: TRBD2
V: TRBV20-1

CDR3: CAISSDRGYGYTF
DNA: TGTGCCATCAGTTCGGACAGGGGCTATGGCTACACCTTC
size: many
J: TRBJ1-2
D: TRBD1
V: TRBV10-3

CDR3: CASSFLTSGYEQYF
DNA: TGTGCCAGCAGCTTTTTGACTAGCGGCTACGAGCAGTACTTC
size: many
J: TRBJ2-7
D: TRBD2
V: TRBV7-6

CDR3: CASSIMGPSNPGELFF
DNA: TGTGCCAGTAGTATCATGGGGCCAAGTAATCCCGGGGAGCTGTTTTTT
size: many
J: TRBJ2-2
D: NA
V: TRBV19

CDR3: CASRPQGRFTDTQYF
DNA: TGTGCCAGCAGGCCGCAGGGTCGATTCACAGATACGCAGTATTTT
size: NA
J: TRBJ2-3
D: NA
V: TRBV11-2

CDR3: CASSFTRVQYF
DNA: TGTGCCAGCAGCTTCACAAGGGTGCAGTATTTT
size: many
J: TRBJ2-3
D: NA
V: TRBV7-9

CDR3: CAKEGGEGSYEQYF
DNA: TGTGCCAAAGAGGGGGGAGAGGGGTCCTACGAGCAGTACTTC
size: many
J: TRBJ2-7
D: NA
V: TRBV2

CDR3: CASSSGWASGYSTDTQYF
DNA: TGTGCCAGCTCATCCGGCTGGGCTAGCGGGTACAGCACAGATACGCAGTATTTT
size: NA
J: TRBJ2-3
D: TRBD2
V: TRBV19

CDR3: CASSSTGSVETQYF
DNA: TGTGCCAGCAGTTCGACCGGGAGTGTGGAGACCCAGTACTTC
size: NA
J: TRBJ2-5
D: NA
V: TRBV6-5

CDR3: CASSLDPGTEQYF
DNA: TGTGCCAGCAGCTTAGATCCGGGGACGGAGCAGTACTTC
size: NA
J: TRBJ2-7
D: NA
V: TRBV7-9

CDR3: CASEVTGRGREQYF
DNA: TGTGCCAGCGAAGTGACAGGGCGCGGGCGGGAGCAGTACTTC
size: few
J: TRBJ2-7
D: TRBD1
V: TRBV7-2

CDR3: CASSLSPGTGYYEQYF
DNA: TGTGCCAGCAGCTTATCCCCCGGGACAGGGTACTACGAGCAGTACTTC
size: many
J: TRBJ2-7
D: TRBD1
V: TRBV11-2

CDR3: CATRPGGDNEQFF
DNA: TGTGCCACCAGGCCCGGCGGGGACAATGAGCAGTTCTTC
size: few
J: TRBJ2-1
D: NA
V: TRBV24-1

CDR3: CASSTGLAGGFEQFF
DNA: TGTGCCAGCAGCACCGGACTAGCGGGAGGGTTTGAGCAGTTCTTC
size: many
J: TRBJ2-1
D: TRBD2
V: TRBV5-8

CDR3: CASSLATGGGQPQHF
DNA: TGTGCCAGCAGCTTAGCGACAGGGGGTGGGCAGCCCCAGCATTTT
size: NA
J: TRBJ1-5
D: TRBD1
V: TRBV7-9

CDR3: CASKFRAGATGELFF
DNA: TGCGCCAGCAAATTTCGGGCAGGCGCCACCGGGGAGCTGTTTTTT
size: NA
J: TRBJ2-2
D: NA
V: TRBV4-1

CDR3: CASSSWTSGSGDTQYF
DNA: TGTGCCAGCAGCTCTTGGACTAGCGGGAGTGGGGATACGCAGTATTTT
size: NA
J: TRBJ2-3
D: TRBD2
V: TRBV5-8

CDR3: CASSLEGLSSYNEQFF
DNA: TGTGCCAGCAGCTTGGAAGGGCTGAGCTCCTACAATGAGCAGTTCTTC
size: many
J: TRBJ2-1
D: NA
V: TRBV5-4

CDR3: CSVESQVKNTEAFF
DNA: TGCAGCGTTGAGTCTCAGGTTAAGAACACTGAAGCTTTCTTT
size: few
J: TRBJ1-1
D: NA
V: TRBV29-1

CDR3: CASSQQTGYNSPLHF
DNA: TGCGCCAGCAGCCAGCAGACAGGATATAATTCACCCCTCCACTTT
size: many
J: TRBJ1-6
D: NA
V: TRBV4-3

CDR3: CASSVGGIDTGELFF
DNA: TGTGCCAGCAGCGTCGGGGGAATCGACACCGGGGAGCTGTTTTTT
size: many
J: TRBJ2-2
D: NA
V: TRBV9

CDR3: CATSGRLAGGAGELFF
DNA: TGTGCCACCAGCGGACGACTAGCGGGAGGGGCCGGGGAGCTGTTTTTT
size: few
J: TRBJ2-2
D: TRBD2
V: TRBV15

CDR3: CASSPSGNRGNEQFF
DNA: TGTGCCAGCAGCCCTAGCGGAAATAGGGGAAATGAGCAGTTCTTC
size: few
J: TRBJ2-1
D: TRBD2
V: TRBV9

CDR3: CASSLAHRSTEAFF
DNA: TGTGCCAGCAGCTTAGCACACCGGAGCACTGAAGCTTTCTTT
size: few
J: TRBJ1-1
D: NA
V: TRBV11-2

CDR3: CASSLSGLAGQYNEQFF
DNA: TGTGCCAGCAGTTTATCCGGACTAGCGGGCCAATACAATGAGCAGTTCTTC
size: many
J: TRBJ2-1
D: TRBD2
V: TRBV27

CDR3: CASSQTVPIWDQETQYF
DNA: TGTGCCAGCAGCCAAACTGTCCCTATTTGGGACCAAGAGACCCAGTACTTC
size: many
J: TRBJ2-5
D: NA
V: TRBV14

CDR3: CASSQDRTPFYGYTF
DNA: TGCGCCAGCAGCCAAGATCGGACACCGTTTTATGGCTACACCTTC
size: NA
J: TRBJ1-2
D: NA
V: TRBV4-1

CDR3: CASSRTDRDSYEQYF
DNA: TGTGCCAGCAGCCGGACGGACAGGGACTCCTACGAGCAGTACTTC
size: NA
J: TRBJ2-7
D: TRBD1
V: TRBV7-9

CDR3: CASSLRQGAYYGYTF
DNA: TGTGCCAGCAGCTTAAGACAGGGGGCGTACTATGGCTACACCTTC
size: NA
J: TRBJ1-2
D: TRBD1
V: TRBV7-2

CDR3: CSGLGGKQETQYF
DNA: TGCAGCGGGTTAGGGGGGAAGCAAGAGACCCAGTACTTC
size: few
J: TRBJ2-5
D: NA
V: TRBV29-1

CDR3: CASSRAVRNEKLFF
DNA: TGTGCCAGTAGTCGGGCAGTCCGAAATGAAAAACTGTTTTTT
size: many
J: TRBJ1-4
D: NA
V: TRBV19

CDR3: CASSLTLRVPSEQYF
DNA: TGTGCCAGCAGTTTAACCCTTAGGGTGCCCTCCGAGCAGTACTTC
size: many
J: TRBJ2-7
D: NA
V: TRBV28

CDR3: CSARERLADTQYF
DNA: TGCAGTGCTAGAGAGAGGCTAGCAGATACGCAGTATTTT
size: many
J: TRBJ2-3
D: NA
V: TRBV20-1